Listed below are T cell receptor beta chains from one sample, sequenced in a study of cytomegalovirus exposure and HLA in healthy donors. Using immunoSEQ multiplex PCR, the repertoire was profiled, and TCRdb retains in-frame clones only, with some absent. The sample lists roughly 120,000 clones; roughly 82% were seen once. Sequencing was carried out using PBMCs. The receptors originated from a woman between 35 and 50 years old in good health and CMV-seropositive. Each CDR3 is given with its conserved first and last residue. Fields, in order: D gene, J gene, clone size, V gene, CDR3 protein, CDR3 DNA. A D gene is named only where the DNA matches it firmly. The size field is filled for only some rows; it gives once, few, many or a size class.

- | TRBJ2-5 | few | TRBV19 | CASSLVPDTWETQYF | TGTGCCAGTAGTTTGGTACCGGACACGTGGGAGACCCAGTACTTC
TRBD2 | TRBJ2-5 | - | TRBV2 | CATLETSGVTGGTQYF | TGTGCCACCCTAGAGACTAGCGGGGTGACGGGGGGGACCCAGTACTTC
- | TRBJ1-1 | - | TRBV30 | CAWSPPRGHLNTEAFF | TGTGCCTGGAGCCCTCCGAGGGGACACCTGAACACTGAAGCTTTCTTT
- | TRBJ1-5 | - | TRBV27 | CASSSQTESGNQPQHF | TGTGCCAGCAGTTCACAGACAGAAAGTGGCAATCAGCCCCAGCATTTT
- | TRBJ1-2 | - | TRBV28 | CASKMGGGGNYGYTF | TGTGCCAGCAAGATGGGAGGCGGTGGGAACTATGGCTACACCTTC
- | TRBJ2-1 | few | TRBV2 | CASSEPSGTPTHNEQFF | TGTGCCAGCAGTGAACCGTCCGGGACTCCAACCCACAATGAGCAGTTCTTC
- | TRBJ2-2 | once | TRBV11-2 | CASSSGTNTGELFF | TGTGCCAGCAGCTCCGGGACGAACACCGGGGAGCTGTTTTTT
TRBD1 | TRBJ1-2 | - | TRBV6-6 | CASSYPRQGGYGYTF | TGTGCCAGCAGTTACCCTAGACAGGGGGGTTATGGCTACACCTTC
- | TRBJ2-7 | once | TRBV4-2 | CASSQDHSGLGREQYF | TGTGCCAGCAGCCAAGATCACTCAGGACTGGGAAGAGAGCAGTACTTC
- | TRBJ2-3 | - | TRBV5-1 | CASSLAFLSTQYF | TGCGCCAGCAGCTTGGCGTTTTTGTCTACGCAGTATTTT
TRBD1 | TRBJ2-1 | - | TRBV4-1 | CASSPRDRVLGGLGNEQFF | TGCGCCAGCAGCCCCCGGGACAGGGTGCTAGGGGGCCTCGGGAATGAGCAGTTCTTC
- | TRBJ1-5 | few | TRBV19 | CASSIVGGNVQPQHF | TGTGCCAGTAGTATAGTCGGAGGGAACGTCCAGCCCCAGCATTTT
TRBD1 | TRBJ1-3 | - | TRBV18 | CASSLTGGEGGNTIYF | TGTGCCAGCTCACTCACAGGGGGCGAAGGTGGAAACACCATATATTTT
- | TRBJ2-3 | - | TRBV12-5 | CASGLVPITDTQYF | TGTGCTAGTGGTTTGGTCCCAATCACAGATACGCAGTATTTT
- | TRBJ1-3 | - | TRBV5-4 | CASSIGQRISGNTIYF | TGTGCCAGCAGCATCGGACAGCGAATCTCTGGAAACACCATATATTTT
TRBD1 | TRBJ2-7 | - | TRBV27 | CASSFRQGLDYEQYF | TGTGCCAGCAGTTTTCGACAGGGGCTAGACTACGAGCAGTACTTC
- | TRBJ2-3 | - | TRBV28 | CASSLLAGSTDTQYF | TGTGCCAGCAGTTTATTGGCGGGGAGCACAGATACGCAGTATTTT
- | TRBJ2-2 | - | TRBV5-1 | CASSPPAGNTGELFF | TGCGCCAGCAGCCCGCCAGCGGGGAACACCGGGGAGCTGTTTTTT
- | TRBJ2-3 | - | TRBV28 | CASNPEGRTDTQYF | TGTGCCAGCAACCCAGAGGGCCGAACAGATACGCAGTATTTT
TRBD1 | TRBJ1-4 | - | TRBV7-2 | CASSYQTGAEKLFF | TGTGCCAGCAGCTACCAGACAGGGGCTGAAAAACTGTTTTTT
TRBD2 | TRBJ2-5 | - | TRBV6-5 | CANDFGRYETQYF | TGTGCCAACGATTTCGGGAGGTACGAGACCCAGTACTTC
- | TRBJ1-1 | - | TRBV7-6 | CASSRQRTDRFVDTEAFF | TGTGCCAGCAGCCGTCAGAGGACAGACCGATTCGTGGACACTGAAGCTTTCTTT
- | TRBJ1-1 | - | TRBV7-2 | CASSLDTGWFTEAFF | TGTGCCAGCAGCTTAGACACAGGGTGGTTCACTGAAGCTTTCTTT
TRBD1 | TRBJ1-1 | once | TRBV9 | CASSFSRDSNTEAFF | TGTGCCAGCAGCTTTAGCCGGGACAGCAACACTGAAGCTTTCTTT
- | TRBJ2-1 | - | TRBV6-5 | CASSSMFGNEQFF | TGTGCCAGCAGTTCGATGTTCGGCAATGAGCAGTTCTTC
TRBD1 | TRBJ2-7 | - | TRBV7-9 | CASSLGLGQGYEQYF | TGTGCCAGCAGCTTAGGATTGGGACAGGGCTACGAGCAGTACTTC
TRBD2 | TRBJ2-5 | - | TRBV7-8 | CAGRGERETDQETQYF | TGTGCCGGCCGGGGGGAGCGGGAGACGGACCAAGAGACCCAGTACTTC
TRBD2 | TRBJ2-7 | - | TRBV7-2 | CASSSGRGGSYEQYF | TGTGCCAGCAGCTCTGGGCGGGGGGGGTCCTACGAGCAGTACTTC
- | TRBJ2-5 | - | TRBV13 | CASSLRKRQETQYF | TGTGCCAGCAGCTTAAGAAAGCGACAAGAGACCCAGTACTTC
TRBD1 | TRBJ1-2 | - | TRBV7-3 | CASSFKGAGGYTF | TGTGCCAGCAGCTTTAAGGGGGCAGGTGGCTACACCTTC
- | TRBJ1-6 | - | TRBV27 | CASSRESLISPLHF | TGTGCCAGCAGCCGGGAGTCCTTGATTTCACCCCTCCACTTT
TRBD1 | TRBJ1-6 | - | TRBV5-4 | CASSVGQGRNSPLHF | TGTGCCAGCAGCGTAGGACAGGGGCGAAATTCACCCCTCCACTTT
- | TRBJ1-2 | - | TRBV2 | CASGGPGGGLDGYTF | TGTGCCAGCGGAGGTCCCGGCGGGGGGCTGGATGGCTACACCTTC
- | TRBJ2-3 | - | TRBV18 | CASSPPGADTQYF | TGTGCCAGCTCACCACCCGGGGCAGATACGCAGTATTTT
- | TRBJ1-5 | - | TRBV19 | CASSIRGRNQPQHF | TGTGCCAGTAGTATTAGAGGTAGAAATCAGCCCCAGCATTTT
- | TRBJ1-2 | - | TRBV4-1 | CASSQESTGGYGYTF | TGCGCCAGCAGCCAAGAAAGTACCGGGGGCTATGGCTACACCTTC
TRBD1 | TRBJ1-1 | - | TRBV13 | CASSTGTGGEAFF | TGTGCCAGCAGCACGGGGACAGGCGGTGAAGCTTTCTTT
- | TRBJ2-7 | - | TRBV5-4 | CASSPTTGSSYEQYF | TGTGCCAGCAGCCCCACGACAGGATCCTCCTACGAGCAGTACTTC
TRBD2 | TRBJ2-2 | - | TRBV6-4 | CASSVSTSGGKNTGELFF | TGTGCCAGCAGTGTGTCGACTAGCGGGGGAAAGAACACCGGGGAGCTGTTTTTT
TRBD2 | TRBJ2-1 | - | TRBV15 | CATTSYLESGTRLYNEQFF | TGTGCCACCACGTCTTATCTAGAAAGCGGGACCCGACTCTACAATGAGCAGTTCTTC
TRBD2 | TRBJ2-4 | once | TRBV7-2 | CASSLEASGRALAKNIQYF | TGTGCCAGCAGCTTAGAAGCTAGCGGGAGGGCCTTAGCCAAAAACATTCAGTACTTC
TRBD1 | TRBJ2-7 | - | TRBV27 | CASSLSTGGYEQYF | TGTGCCAGCAGTTTATCGACAGGGGGCTACGAGCAGTACTTC
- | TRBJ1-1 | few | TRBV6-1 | CASRTGNTEAFF | TGTGCCAGCAGGACAGGGAACACTGAAGCTTTCTTT
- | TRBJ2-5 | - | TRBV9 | CASSVGGWVGETQYF | TGTGCCAGCAGCGTAGGCGGGTGGGTTGGGGAGACCCAGTACTTC
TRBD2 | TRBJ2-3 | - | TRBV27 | CASSHQRGGTDTQYF | TGTGCCAGCAGTCACCAGCGGGGTGGGACAGATACGCAGTATTTT
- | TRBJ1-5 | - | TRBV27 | CASSPGARQPQHF | TGTGCCAGCAGTCCAGGGGCGAGACAGCCCCAGCATTTT
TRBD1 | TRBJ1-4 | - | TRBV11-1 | CASSPDRQFNEKLFF | TGTGCCAGCAGCCCGGACAGGCAATTTAATGAAAAACTGTTTTTT
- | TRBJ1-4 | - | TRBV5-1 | CASRKATNEKLFF | TGCGCCAGCAGGAAAGCCACTAATGAAAAACTGTTTTTT
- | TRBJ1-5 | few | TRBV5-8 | CASSPFNQPQHF | TGTGCCAGCAGCCCCTTTAATCAGCCCCAGCATTTT
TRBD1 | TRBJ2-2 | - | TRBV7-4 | CASRNDRDRGQAGELFF | TGTGCCAGCAGAAATGACCGGGACAGGGGGCAGGCCGGGGAGCTGTTTTTT